This section outlines one TCR beta chain sequence together with its context. Its antigen is not identified. The CDR3 consists of 15 residues. V was pared by 5 bases and J by 3 bases, with 8 bases of the junction left unmatched. Germline V gene sequence: CDR1 MGHDK, CDR2 SYGVNS. The data stem from a study of T cell repertoires in cytomegalovirus infection. Study as a whole: Matching HLA type and CMV infection were both indicated by public TCR beta signatures.

Study-level findings and limits: Totalled public TCR beta family frequency picked out people who carried CMV plus the relevant HLA. HLA-C-restricted CMV-specific TCR beta clonotypes were dominant in the ex vivo response.

Each CDR3 protein gets one entry after TCRdb re-called the reads with MiXCR. The table shows some 97,000 distinct CDR3 sequences, with 20% to 30% occurring only once. Sequenced sample: CD8+ T cells from PBMCs. The clonotype comes from a human donor in good health (CMV status not recorded). Some clones in this sample may be carry-over from other donors' samples. The gene calls are TRBV25-1 and TRBJ2-7, with TRBD1 identical over 9 bases. The CDR3: CASSQVQGAGYEQYF. The CDR3, as DNA: TGTGCCAGCAGTCAGGTACAGGGGGCTGGCTACGAGCAGTACTTC.